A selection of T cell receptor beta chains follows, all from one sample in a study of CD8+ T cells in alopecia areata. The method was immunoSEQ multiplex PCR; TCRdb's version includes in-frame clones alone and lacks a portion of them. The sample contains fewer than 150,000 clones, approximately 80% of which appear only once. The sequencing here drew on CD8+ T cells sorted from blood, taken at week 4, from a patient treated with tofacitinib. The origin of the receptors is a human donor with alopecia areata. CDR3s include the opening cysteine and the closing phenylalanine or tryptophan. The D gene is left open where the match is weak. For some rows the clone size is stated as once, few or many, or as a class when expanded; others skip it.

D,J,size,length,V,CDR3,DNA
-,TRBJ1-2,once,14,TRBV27,CASRLVGGNYGYTF,TGTGCCAGCCGCCTCGTCGGGGGAAACTATGGCTACACCTTC
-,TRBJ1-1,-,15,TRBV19,CASSAVALLGTEAFF,TGTGCCAGTAGTGCTGTTGCTTTGCTTGGCACTGAAGCTTTCTTT
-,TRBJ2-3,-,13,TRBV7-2,CASSFLRVDTQYF,TGTGCCAGCAGCTTTTTACGGGTAGATACGCAGTATTTT
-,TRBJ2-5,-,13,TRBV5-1,CASRSGAGETQYF,TGCGCCAGCAGATCAGGGGCAGGGGAGACCCAGTACTTC
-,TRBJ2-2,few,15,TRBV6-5,CASSYSIDNTGELFF,TGTGCCAGCAGTTACTCGATCGATAACACCGGGGAGCTGTTTTTT
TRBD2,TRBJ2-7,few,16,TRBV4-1,CASSQVLRGASYEQYF,TGCGCCAGCAGCCAAGTATTGCGGGGGGCATCCTACGAGCAGTACTTC
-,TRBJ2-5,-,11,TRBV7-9,CASSPYETQYF,TGTGCCAGCAGCCCCTATGAGACCCAGTACTTC
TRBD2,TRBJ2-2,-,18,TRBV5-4,CASSSWTSGAWGTGELFF,TGTGCCAGCAGCTCGTGGACTAGCGGGGCCTGGGGCACCGGGGAGCTGTTTTTT
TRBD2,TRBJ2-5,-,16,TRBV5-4,CASSFKLAGDQETQYF,TGTGCCAGCAGCTTTAAACTAGCGGGGGACCAAGAGACCCAGTACTTC
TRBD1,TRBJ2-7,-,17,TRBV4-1,CASSQLITGGSTYEQYF,TGCGCCAGCAGCCAACTAATCACAGGGGGCTCCACCTACGAGCAGTACTTC
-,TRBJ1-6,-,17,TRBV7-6,CASSLGQVHSYNSPLHF,TGTGCCAGCAGCTTAGGACAGGTTCACTCCTATAATTCACCCCTCCACTTT
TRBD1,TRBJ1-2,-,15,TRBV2,CASSSPGQGLYGYTF,TGTGCCAGCAGTTCACCGGGACAGGGTCTCTATGGCTACACCTTC
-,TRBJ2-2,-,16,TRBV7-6,CASSLGWGLGTGELFF,TGTGCCAGCAGCTTAGGGTGGGGCCTGGGCACCGGGGAGCTGTTTTTT
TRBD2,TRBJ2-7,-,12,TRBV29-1,CSASGGGNEQYF,TGCAGTGCAAGCGGGGGAGGGAACGAGCAGTACTTC
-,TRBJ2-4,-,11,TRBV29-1,CSVEVAGQKDF,TGCAGCGTTGAAGTCGCTGGACAGAAGGACTTC
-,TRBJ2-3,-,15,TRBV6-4,CASSVPRVGTDTQYF,TGTGCCAGCAGTGTACCGAGGGTGGGCACAGATACGCAGTATTTT
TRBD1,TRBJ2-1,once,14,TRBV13,CASSTETGNNEQFF,TGTGCCAGCAGCACAGAGACAGGGAACAATGAGCAGTTCTTC
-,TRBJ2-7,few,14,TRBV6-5,CASSPRGDAYEQYF,TGTGCCAGCAGTCCCAGGGGGGATGCCTACGAGCAGTACTTC
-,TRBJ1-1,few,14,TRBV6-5,CASSYSSSNTEAFF,TGTGCCAGCAGTTACTCTAGCAGCAACACTGAAGCTTTCTTT
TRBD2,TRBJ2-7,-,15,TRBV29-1,CSVLTSGGAIYEQYF,TGCAGCGTCCTGACTAGCGGGGGGGCTATCTACGAGCAGTACTTC
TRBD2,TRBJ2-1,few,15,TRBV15,CATSRLAGAYNEQFF,TGTGCCACCAGCAGGCTAGCGGGAGCCTACAATGAGCAGTTCTTC
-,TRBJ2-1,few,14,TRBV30,CAWRTGGLNNEQFF,TGTGCCTGGAGGACGGGGGGCCTAAACAATGAGCAGTTCTTC
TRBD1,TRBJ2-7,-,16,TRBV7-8,CASSAPIQGAGDEQYF,TGTGCCAGCAGCGCCCCGATACAGGGGGCCGGGGACGAGCAGTACTTC
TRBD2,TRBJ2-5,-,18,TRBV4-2,CASSQDFYGARGQETQYF,TGTGCCAGCAGCCAAGATTTCTATGGGGCGCGGGGGCAAGAGACCCAGTACTTC
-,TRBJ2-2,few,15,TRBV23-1,CASRFDRGNTGELFF,TGCGCCAGCAGATTTGATCGGGGTAACACCGGGGAGCTGTTTTTT
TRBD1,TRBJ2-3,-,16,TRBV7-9,CASSLVAGGDGDTQYF,TGTGCCAGCAGCTTAGTGGCAGGGGGCGATGGAGATACGCAGTATTTT
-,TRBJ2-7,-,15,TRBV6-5,CASSYGGTVSYEQYF,TGTGCCAGCAGTTACGGGGGGACAGTCTCCTACGAGCAGTACTTC
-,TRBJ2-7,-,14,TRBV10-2,CASRRPEVANEQYF,TGCGCCAGCAGGCGACCAGAGGTTGCCAACGAGCAGTACTTC
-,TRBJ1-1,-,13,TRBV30,CAWSQGFRTEAFF,TGTGCCTGGAGCCAGGGTTTTAGAACTGAAGCTTTCTTT
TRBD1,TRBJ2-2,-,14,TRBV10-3,CAISLGQGEEELFF,TGTGCCATCAGTTTGGGACAGGGGGAGGAGGAGCTGTTTTTT
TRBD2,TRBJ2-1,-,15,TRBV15,CATSTRGGRYNEQFF,TGTGCCACCAGCACCCGCGGGGGAAGGTACAATGAGCAGTTCTTC
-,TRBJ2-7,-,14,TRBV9,CASSVSDSSYEQYF,TGTGCCAGCAGCGTATCAGATAGCTCCTACGAGCAGTACTTC
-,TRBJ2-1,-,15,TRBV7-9,CASSPPISANNEQFF,TGTGCCAGCAGCCCCCCTATTTCGGCAAACAATGAGCAGTTCTTC
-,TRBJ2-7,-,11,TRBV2,CASSERRVQYF,TGTGCCAGCAGTGAACGTAGGGTGCAGTACTTC
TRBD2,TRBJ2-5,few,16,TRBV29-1,CSVEASGGEYQETQYF,TGCAGCGTTGAGGCTAGCGGGGGGGAGTACCAAGAGACCCAGTACTTC
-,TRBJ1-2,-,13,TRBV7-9,CASSPVSNYGYTF,TGTGCCAGCAGTCCCGTTTCTAACTATGGCTACACCTTC
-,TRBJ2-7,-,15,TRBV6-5,CASSYSRSQPYEQYF,TGTGCCAGCAGTTACTCCCGGTCCCAACCCTACGAGCAGTACTTC
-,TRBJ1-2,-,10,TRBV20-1,CSAADYGYTF,TGCAGTGCTGCGGACTATGGCTACACCTTC
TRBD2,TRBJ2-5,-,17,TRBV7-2,CASSPWGLAGGQETQYF,TGTGCCAGCAGCCCTTGGGGCCTAGCGGGGGGCCAAGAGACCCAGTACTTC
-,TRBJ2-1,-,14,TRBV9,CASSGAGSYNEQFF,TGTGCCAGCAGCGGCGCCGGATCCTACAATGAGCAGTTCTTC
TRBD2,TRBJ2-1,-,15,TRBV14,CASSLTGGEYNEQFF,TGTGCCAGCAGCTTAACTGGGGGGGAATACAATGAGCAGTTCTTC
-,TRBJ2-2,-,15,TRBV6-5,CASGGQYSNTGELFF,TGTGCCAGCGGCGGACAGTACTCGAACACCGGGGAGCTGTTTTTT
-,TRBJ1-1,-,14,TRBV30,CAWSLDGVNTEAFF,TGTGCCTGGAGTTTGGACGGGGTGAACACTGAAGCTTTCTTT
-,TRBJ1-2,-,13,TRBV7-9,CASSFPPDPGYTF,TGTGCCAGCAGCTTCCCTCCGGACCCCGGCTACACCTTC
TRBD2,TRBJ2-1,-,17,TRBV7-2,CASSLAKLAGGRNEQFF,TGTGCCAGCAGCTTAGCCAAACTAGCGGGGGGGCGGAATGAGCAGTTCTTC
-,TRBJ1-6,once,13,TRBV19,CASSWGGNSPLHF,TGTGCCAGTAGTTGGGGGGGCAATTCACCCCTCCACTTT
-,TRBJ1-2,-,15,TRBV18,CASSPRVGQGYGYTF,TGTGCCAGCTCACCCCGTGTGGGGCAGGGCTATGGCTACACCTTC
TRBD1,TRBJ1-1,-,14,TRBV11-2,CASSFRQGWAEAFF,TGTGCCAGCAGCTTCAGACAGGGGTGGGCTGAAGCTTTCTTT
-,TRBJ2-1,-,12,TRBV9,CASTRDGNEQFF,TGTGCCAGCACGAGGGACGGCAATGAGCAGTTCTTC
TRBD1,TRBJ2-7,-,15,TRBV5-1,CASSYIGQGNYEQYF,TGCGCCAGCAGCTATATCGGACAGGGGAACTACGAGCAGTACTTC
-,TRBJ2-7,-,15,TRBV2,CATGPLEGTSYEQYF,TGTGCCACTGGACCCCTCGAGGGGACTTCCTACGAGCAGTACTTC